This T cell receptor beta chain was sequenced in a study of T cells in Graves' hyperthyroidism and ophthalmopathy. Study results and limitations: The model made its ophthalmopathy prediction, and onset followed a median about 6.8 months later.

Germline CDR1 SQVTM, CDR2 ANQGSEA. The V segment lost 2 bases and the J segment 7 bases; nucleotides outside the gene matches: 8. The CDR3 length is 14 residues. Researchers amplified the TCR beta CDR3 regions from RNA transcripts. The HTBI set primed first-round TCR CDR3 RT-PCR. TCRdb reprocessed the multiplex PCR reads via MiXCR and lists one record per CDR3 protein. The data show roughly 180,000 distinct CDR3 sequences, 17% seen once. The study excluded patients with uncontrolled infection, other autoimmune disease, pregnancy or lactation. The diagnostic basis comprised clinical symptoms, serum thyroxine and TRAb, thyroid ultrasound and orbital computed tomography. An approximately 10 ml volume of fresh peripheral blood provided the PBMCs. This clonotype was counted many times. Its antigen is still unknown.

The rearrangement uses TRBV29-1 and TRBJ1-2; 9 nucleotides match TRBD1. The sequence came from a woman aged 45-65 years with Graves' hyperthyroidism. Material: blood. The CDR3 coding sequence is TGCAGCGTTGAACCGGGACAGGGTAGGACTGGCTACACCTTC. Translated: CSVEPGQGRTGYTF.